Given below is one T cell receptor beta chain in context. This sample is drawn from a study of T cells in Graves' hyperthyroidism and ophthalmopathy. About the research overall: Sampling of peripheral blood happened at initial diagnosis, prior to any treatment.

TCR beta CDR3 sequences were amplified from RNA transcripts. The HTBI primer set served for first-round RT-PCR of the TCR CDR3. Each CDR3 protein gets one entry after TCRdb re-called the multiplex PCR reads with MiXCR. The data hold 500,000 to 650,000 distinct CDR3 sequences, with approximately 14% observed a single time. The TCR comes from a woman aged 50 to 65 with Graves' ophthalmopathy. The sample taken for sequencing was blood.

CDR3 DNA sequence: TGTGCTAGTGGTTTGACTGGGGGTATGGCTTTCTTT. This codes for CASGLTGGMAFF. The chain is built from TRBV12-5 and TRBJ1-1, with a possible D match to TRBD1 (5 bases). V gave up 2 bases and J gave up 11 bases, with 12 bases separating them. Germline CDR1 and CDR2: LGHNT and FRNRAP. The CDR3 is 12 amino acids.